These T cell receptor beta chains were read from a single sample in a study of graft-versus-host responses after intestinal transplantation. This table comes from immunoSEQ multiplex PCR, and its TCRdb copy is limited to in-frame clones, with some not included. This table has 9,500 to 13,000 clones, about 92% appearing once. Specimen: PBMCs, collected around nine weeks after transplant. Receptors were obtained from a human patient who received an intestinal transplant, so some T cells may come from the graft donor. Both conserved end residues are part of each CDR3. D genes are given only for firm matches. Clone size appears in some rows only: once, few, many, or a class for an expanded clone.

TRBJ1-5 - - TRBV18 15 TGTGCCAGCTCACCCGGGGCCACATTCAATCAGCCCCAGCATTTT CASSPGATFNQPQHF
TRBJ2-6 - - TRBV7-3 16 TGTGCCAGCAGCTTAACGGCGGCTAGCAAGTCAGTCGTCCTGACTTTC CASSLTAASKSVVLTF
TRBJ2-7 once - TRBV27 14 TGTGCCAGCAGTACGTTAGGGAGTTCCTACGAGCAGTACTTC CASSTLGSSYEQYF
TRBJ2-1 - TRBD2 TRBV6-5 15 TGTGCCAGCAGAGTAGCGGGAGGGCTGAGCAATGAGCAGTTCTTC CASRVAGGLSNEQFF
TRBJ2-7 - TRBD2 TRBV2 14 TGTGCCAGCAGTGAGCGGACTAGCGTCCACGAGCAGTACTTC CASSERTSVHEQYF
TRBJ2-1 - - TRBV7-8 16 TGTGCCAGCAGCTCTCGACCCAATGAACCCTACAATGAGCAGTTCTTC CASSSRPNEPYNEQFF
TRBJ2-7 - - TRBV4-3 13 TGCGCCAGCAGCCAAGATGGCGTACGGGAGCAGTACTTC CASSQDGVREQYF
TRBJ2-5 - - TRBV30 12 TGTGCCTGTACGAATTACGCGGAGACCCAGTACTTC CACTNYAETQYF
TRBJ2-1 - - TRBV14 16 TGTGCCAGCAGCCAAACGATGGGGAGAGGCTACAATGAGCAGTTCTTC CASSQTMGRGYNEQFF
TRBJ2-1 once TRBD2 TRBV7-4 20 TGTGCCAGCAGCTTAGTTCGCCGCCCGGGACTAGTCGGAAAGGGCGATGAGCAGTTCTTC CASSLVRRPGLVGKGDEQFF
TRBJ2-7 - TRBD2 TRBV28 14 TGTGCCAGCTCACTAGCGGGAGCATTCTACGAGCAGTACTTC CASSLAGAFYEQYF
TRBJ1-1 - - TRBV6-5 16 TGTGCCAGCAGTTACGTGGGGAATTTTTGGAACACTGAAGCTTTCTTT CASSYVGNFWNTEAFF
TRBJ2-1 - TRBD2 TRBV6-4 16 TGTGCCAGCAGTGATTCCACTAGCGGGACCTACAATGAGCAGTTCTTC CASSDSTSGTYNEQFF
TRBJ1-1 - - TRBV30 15 TGTGCCTGGAGTGTATGGGGAATTAGGGACACTGAAGCTTTCTTT CAWSVWGIRDTEAFF
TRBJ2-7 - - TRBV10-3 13 TGTGCCATCCAAGCTAGTGCGGTGAGGGAGCAGTACTTC CAIQASAVREQYF
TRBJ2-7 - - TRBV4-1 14 TGCGCCAGCAGCCAAGGACTAAGTTTTTACGAGCAGTACTTC CASSQGLSFYEQYF
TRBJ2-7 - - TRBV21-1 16 TGTGCCAGCAGACAGTGGCTACTACACGTGTTAGACGAGCAGTACTTC CASRQWLLHVLDEQYF
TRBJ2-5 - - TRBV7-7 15 TGTGCTAGCAGCGTCACCGGTCCTCCCGAAGAGACCCAGTACTTC CASSVTGPPEETQYF
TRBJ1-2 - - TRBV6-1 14 TGTGCCAGCAGTGATACCGGCTCTAACTATGGCTACACCTTC CASSDTGSNYGYTF
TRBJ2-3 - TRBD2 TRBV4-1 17 TGCGCCAGCAGCCAAGTAGGAGCGGGGGTCCGGGGAGATACGCAGTATTTT CASSQVGAGVRGDTQYF
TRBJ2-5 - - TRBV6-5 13 TGTGCCAGCAGTCCTGTGTCGCAAGAGACCCAGTACTTC CASSPVSQETQYF
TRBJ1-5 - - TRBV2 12 TGTGCCAGCGGGGTGGGCAATCAGCCCCAGCATTTT CASGVGNQPQHF
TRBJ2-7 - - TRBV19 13 TGTGCCAGTAGTATCCCAGGTACCTACGAGCAGTACTTC CASSIPGTYEQYF
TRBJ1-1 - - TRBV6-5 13 TGTGCCAGCACGTACCAGGCGTCTGGTGAAGCTTTCTTT CASTYQASGEAFF
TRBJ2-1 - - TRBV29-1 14 TGCAGCGTTGAAAGGGACCACTCCTACAATGAGCAGTTCTTC CSVERDHSYNEQFF
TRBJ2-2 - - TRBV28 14 TGTGCCAGCAGTTGGGGTTCCGATTCCGGGGAGCTGTTTTTT CASSWGSDSGELFF
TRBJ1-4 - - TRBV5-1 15 TGCGCCAGCAGCCTAACAGGGTTTTCTAATGAAAAACTGTTTTTT CASSLTGFSNEKLFF
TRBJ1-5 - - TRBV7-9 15 TGTGCCAGCAGCTTAGGCAGGGATAGTAGTCAGCCCCAGCATTTT CASSLGRDSSQPQHF
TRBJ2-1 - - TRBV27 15 TGTGCCAGCAGTTTATACGCCAGGTACCACAATGAGCAGTTCTTC CASSLYARYHNEQFF
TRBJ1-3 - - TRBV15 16 TGTGCCACCAGCAGAGGGGTAGGGAACTCTGGAAACACCATATATTTT CATSRGVGNSGNTIYF
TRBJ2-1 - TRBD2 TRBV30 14 TGTGCCTGGAGTGGGCTAGCGGACTACAATGAGCAGTTCTTC CAWSGLADYNEQFF
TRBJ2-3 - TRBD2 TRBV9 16 TGTGCCAGCAGCGTAGGACGCGGGAGGGCCACAGATACGCAGTATTTT CASSVGRGRATDTQYF
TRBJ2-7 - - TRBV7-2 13 TGTGCCAGCAGCTTAGATTTGAGGGGCGAGCAGTACTTC CASSLDLRGEQYF
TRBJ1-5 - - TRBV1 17 TGCACCAGCAGCCAGGCCGACAGGGACGCCCTCAATCAGCCCCAGCATTTT CTSSQADRDALNQPQHF
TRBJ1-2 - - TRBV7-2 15 TGTGCCAGCAGCTTAGTTTTGCCAGACGACTATGGCTACACCTTC CASSLVLPDDYGYTF
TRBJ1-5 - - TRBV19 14 TGTGCCAGTAGTATAGGGGGGGACAATCAGCCCCAGCATTTT CASSIGGDNQPQHF